This T cell receptor beta chain was sequenced during a study of cytomegalovirus exposure and HLA in healthy donors (dated by TCRdb to 2016 to 2017). About the investigation overall: In an earlier analysis of some 550 of the donors, 276 Gb of sequence data and 90 million to 120 million unique TCR beta sequences from 150 million to 200 million T cells were reported. An early release covering about 600 HLA-typed donors comprised about 310 gigabases of sequencing data and around 86 million unique TCR sequences. Of the 350 to 450 genotyped donors, approximately 81% were placed in the genetic ancestry cluster associated with self-reported Caucasian donors. The study was designed to test whether signatures of past pathogen exposure could be identified by cataloging public T cell receptors. The T cell repertoires of several hundred subjects were profiled by immunosequencing and related to cytomegalovirus serostatus. Besides the first cohort of roughly 660 subjects, a separate validation cohort made up of 120 different subjects was used. The study combined high-throughput TCR immunosequencing, statistical association of individual TCRs with disease status, and machine learning to predict cytomegalovirus infection status. In a later analysis, previously published TCR beta repertoires from roughly 710 donors were re-analyzed and high-resolution HLA genotyping was added so that TCR occurrence patterns could be studied. Rather than drawing on any new phenotypic data, the later analysis identified candidate immune exposures from TCR beta sequences and the way those sequences occurred across donors. To decide whether each TCR beta V gene segment behaved as functional or pseudogenic, an earlier analysis of approximately 590 of the donors relied on high-throughput TCR beta sequencing. Donor age, sex, ethnicity and CMV serostatus were compiled alongside the repertoire data. A later genetic analysis took genome-wide SNP genotypes for about 65% of the 666 donors and used that subset as a discovery cohort. All discovery cohort repertoires had been generated on a single sequencing platform. HLA typing included class I and class II loci at four-digit resolution. Typing coverage varied by locus: roughly 629-630 donors for A, B, C, DRB1 and DQB1; approximately 500 for DQA1; nearly 610 for DPA1; approximately 490 for DPB1. About five DR-DQ haplotypes were treated as single units for association and clustering because of strong linkage in the cohort. Across about 380 genotyped donors of the cohort, an average of approximately 220,000 unique TCR beta nucleotide sequences per donor were sequenced, and approximately 17% of those sequences were non-productive.

The cohort consisted of hundreds of healthy bone marrow donors. Cohort members were all nominally healthy when sampled, although unrecorded immune exposures were likely present. The donor was CMV seronegative and was included in the group of 352 seronegative cohort members. A peripheral blood sample was provided by each donor, and peripheral blood mononuclear cells were used for TCR beta sequencing. The Qiagen DNeasy Blood Extraction Kit was used to extract genomic DNA from the blood cell samples. A word on this clone: What antigen it recognizes has not been identified. It has no much larger one-base neighbor in the sample; base qualities were not kept.

What the work shows at the level of the full study, not this receptor alone: Cytomegalovirus status was reported to be diagnosed by the classifier with high specificity and sensitivity in both the original and validation cohorts. The study gave a list of 150 to 200 TCR beta chains associated with cytomegalovirus. In a later analysis, TCR association rates were found to vary across HLA loci, with the most associated TCRs seen for DRB1 alleles and the fewest for HLA-C alleles. Strong co-occurrence of HLA alleles, especially DR and DQ, made assigning TCR associations to individual alleles difficult. Compared with the roughly 700-donor mean, donors in an Asian-associated ancestry cluster had fewer N-insertions in productive TCRs, according to a later genetic analysis. A few of the identified cytomegalovirus-associated TCR beta chains were confirmed in vitro to be specific for cytomegalovirus antigens. The cohort was sequenced for TCR beta chains only, and without alpha or paired-chain data the features that could be detected were limited. Compared with equally common non-associated chains, HLA-associated TCR beta chains in a later analysis were more clonally expanded and had lower generation probabilities. Sequencing depth was assumed to be roughly uniform across donors in the presence/absence analyses, though that assumption may not hold. A further reported finding was that TCR beta sequences accurately predicted the HLA-A and HLA-B alleles for most subjects in the first cohort. Linkage disequilibrium might explain the correlated functional status among segregating V segments, but an unknown experimental factor could not be excluded. Broadly in line with IMGT annotations, most TCR beta V segments showed up in productive rearrangements about 87% or about 30% of the time in an earlier analysis of under 700 of the donors. The authors suggested that the approach could potentially be extended to other disease states and immunological phenotypes. Some IMGT-functional V segments, including TRBV6-2 and TRBV6-3, could not be told apart with the 87-base-pair reads, so those segments were excluded. Across donors, most TCR sequences were observed very rarely, whereas some public TCRs were present in many individuals. A later analysis found that most CMV-associated TCR beta chains appeared HLA-restricted, with HLA associations seemingly driven largely by CMV exposure. A later analysis associated about 18,000 TCR beta sequences with specific HLA alleles at a false discovery rate of 0.05. Several of the top co-occurrence clusters appeared to be linked to parvovirus B19, influenza, CMV and Epstein-Barr virus, according to a later analysis. A cluster of highly shared sequence variants was judged likely to be a technical artifact of the sequencing pipeline. For the cohort, immune exposure information was limited to CMV serostatus. The earlier analysis of about 600 of the donors excluded 15 to 20 rarely observed V segments, including chromosome 9 orphons, because counts were too low. Because HLA typing was unavailable for some donors at each locus, only the typed subset was used in association tests. V-gene and J-gene trimming of TCR beta chains was associated with a missense DCLRE1C variant in a later genetic analysis, and the association was replicated in an independent cohort.

Library construction relied on the immunoSEQ multiplex PCR assay. The multiplex PCR relied on a mix of 60 forward primers for TCR Vbeta segments and 13 reverse primers for TCR Jbeta segments. Amplification of the CDR3 region of rearranged TCR beta genes was performed with a multiplex PCR assay on genomic DNA. The Illumina HiSeq System was used to sequence the amplified TCR beta libraries as 87-base-pair reads. The published analysis was carried out like this. In a later analysis, approximately 74 million unique TCR beta chains were counted across the 500 to 850 repertoires, and around 10 million of these chains were shared by at least two donors. Raw reads were error-corrected and collapsed into unique sequences by a nearest-neighbor algorithm in which closely related sequences were merged to remove PCR and sequencing errors. CDR3 sequences were aligned to IMGT reference sequences to assign V, D and J gene segments. For a sequence to be retained, a match of at least six nucleotides was required to both a V gene segment and a J gene segment. Rearrangements were classified as productive when the CDR3 lacked stop codons and remained in frame with V and J, and all other rearrangements were classified as non-productive. CDR3 was defined by IMGT convention, running from the second conserved V-encoded cysteine to the conserved J-encoded phenylalanine. Sequences without an unambiguous match to a single V gene segment were excluded from the earlier analysis of several hundred of the donors. In an earlier analysis of 450 to 700 of the donors, V segments were called functional above 56.7% productive rearrangements and were called segregating when the between-donor standard deviation exceeded 5%. A statistical classification framework was developed to diagnose cytomegalovirus status using the catalog of TCR beta chain sequences. In a later analysis, V and J genes were assigned by comparing TCR nucleotide sequences against IMGT/GENE-DB human TR gene sequences. A later analysis assigned CDR3 sequences and most-parsimonious VDJ recombination scenarios with the TCRdist pipeline. In a later analysis, each TCR beta chain was defined by its CDR3 amino acid sequence together with its V-gene family, and reads without a unique V-gene family were excluded. As a way to deal with suspected cross-contamination and a sequencing artifact, a later analysis dropped under 600 nucleotide sequences that were highly shared and had low generation probability. A later analysis calculated a clonal expansion index for each public chain from normalized within-repertoire ranks of inferred template counts. A later analysis computed generation probabilities with a VDJ recombination model fitted to out-of-frame rearrangements, and checked the results against IGoR. A later analysis scored TCR-TCR, TCR-HLA and TCR-CMV co-occurrence with hypergeometric tests, applying a repertoire-size bias correction to TCR pairs. False discovery rates were estimated in a later analysis by permuting HLA or CMV assignments 20 times. In a later analysis, co-occurring TCRs were grouped with DBSCAN, and TCRdist sequence similarity was added when clustering was performed within HLA-allele-positive subsets. Repertoires with fewer than 30,000 or more than 120,000 public chains were left out of co-occurrence clustering, as were about five repertoires with anomalous nucleotide sharing. Here the immuneACCESS table is served through TCRdb, limited to in-frame sequences with V and J called. Missing clones are a known gap in these copies; in checked studies unresolved V genes cover under half, and the rest lacks a known reason. V, J and clone size derive from that table, while D and trimming were established from the DNA sequence. Present in this sample are more than 150,000 clones, about 80% of which were seen just once. The leading ten clones occupy about 2% of the sample.

The germline V gene encodes CDR1 SEHNR and CDR2 FQNEAQ (reference sequence). Cut back by 10 bases and 13 bases, the V and J ends lie 14 bases apart. The CDR3 spans 10 residues, from the cysteine through the phenylalanine. Only the CDR3 part of the read is kept: 30 bases, read in frame from the first base. This receptor chain uses TRBV7-9 and TRBJ1-5, with a tentative D gene TRBD1 over 6 matching bases. The sequencing sample was made of PBMCs. The sequence was obtained from a woman in her 30s in good health and CMV-seronegative. The CDR3 reads as follows: CAIIRQAQHF. The DNA sequence is given as TGTGCCATCATAAGACAGGCGCAGCATTTT.